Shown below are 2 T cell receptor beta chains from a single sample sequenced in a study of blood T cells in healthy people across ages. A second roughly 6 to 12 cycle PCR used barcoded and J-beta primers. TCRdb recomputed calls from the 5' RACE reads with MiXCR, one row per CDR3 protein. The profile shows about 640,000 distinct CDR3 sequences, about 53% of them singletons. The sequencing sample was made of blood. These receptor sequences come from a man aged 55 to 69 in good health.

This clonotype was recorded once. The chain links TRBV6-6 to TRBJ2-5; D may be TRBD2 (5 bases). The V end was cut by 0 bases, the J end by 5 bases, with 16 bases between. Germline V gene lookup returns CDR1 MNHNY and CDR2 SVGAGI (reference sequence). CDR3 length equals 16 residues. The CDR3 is CASSYSRKLGRETQYF. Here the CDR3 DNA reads TGTGCCAGCAGTTACTCGAGGAAACTAGGCAGGGAGACCCAGTACTTC.

This chain's CDR3 is CASSQALYPATNEKLFF. In DNA, the CDR3 is TGCGCCAGCAGCCAAGCCCTCTACCCAGCAACTAATGAAAAACTGTTTTTT. The chain uses TRBV4-1 and TRBJ1-4; D gene ambiguous. The CDR3 covers 17 residues. The V end was cut by 1 base, the J end by 0 bases, with 12 bases between. Per the germline V gene, CDR1 is MGHRA and CDR2 is YSYEKL.